The clone carrying this T cell receptor (beta chain) has a handful of counts. Antigen unknown. This record comes from a study of breast tumors, draining lymph nodes, adjacent tissues. General study results and limits: Findings are consistent with lymph node origin and intratumoral expansion of most tumor T cells. Tumor TCR diversity was below lymph nodes but above nontumor tissue. Luminal-like breast cancer showed significantly greater tumor-nontumor repertoire similarity than basal-like breast cancer did. That most tumor T cells come from lymph nodes remained unproven.

The CDR3 spans 13 residues. Trimming took 8 bases from V and 4 from J, leaving 14 bases between them. From germline, CDR1 is SNHLY and CDR2 FYNNEI. Axillary draining lymph nodes of breast cancer patients supplied the node samples. A single record per CDR3 protein comes from TCRdb applying MiXCR to the multiplex PCR reads. The sample contains approximately 280,000 distinct CDR3 sequences, roughly 30% of which appear only once. The rearrangement uses TRBV2 and TRBJ1-1, with no clear D. Sequencing used axillary lymph node tissue. The source of this sequence is a female donor with breast cancer. Some clones in this sample may be carry-over from other donors' samples. This CDR3 reads CASWVPRLTEAFF. CDR3 bases: TGTGCCAGCTGGGTCCCTCGTCTCACTGAAGCTTTCTTT.